This T cell receptor (beta chain) was recorded in a study of identical twins. Study-level points and caveats: Modelling approaches yielded underestimates of out-of-frame TCR alpha sharing between monozygotic twins. There were fewer insertions in abundant cord blood beta clonotypes, but memory repertoires showed no such pattern.

Every sampled donor was Caucasian and healthy. Template switching supplied a universal primer site; unique molecular identifiers were carried on the cDNA. In TCRdb, the 5' RACE reads were re-called with MiXCR into one record per CDR3 protein. The table has approximately 670,000 distinct CDR3 sequences, roughly 6% seen once. Between the trimmed V and J ends, which lost 8 bases and 4 bases, there was a span of 4 bases. The CDR3 loop spans 10 amino acids. Germline V gene data show CDR1 as MNHEY and CDR2 as SMNVEV (reference sequence). There are many counts of this clonotype. Its target is unknown. The receptor was derived from a young man in good health. The V and J genes are TRBV27 and TRBJ2-3; D remains ambiguous. Sequencing used naive T cells sorted from blood. The CDR3 DNA sequence: TGTGCCAGCGGAGCAGATACGCAGTATTTT. This gives the protein CASGADTQYF.